A selection of T cell receptor beta chains follows, all from one sample in a study of patients and donors after allogeneic stem cell transplantation. One entry per CDR3 protein results from TCRdb running MiXCR on the RT-PCR reads. The sample lists tens of thousands of distinct CDR3 sequences; more than 20% were seen once. Sequenced material: blood, either unsorted or a sorted T cell fraction (not recorded which). The receptors come from a human donor who was either an allogeneic HSCT recipient or a stem cell or donor lymphocyte infusion donor (not recorded which). It is not recorded whose cells these are; they may come from a transplant donor. Each CDR3 is given with its conserved first and last residue. A D gene is named only where the DNA matches it firmly. A row's size may be missing; if present it is once, few, many or a size class.

d_call	v_call	clone_size	j_call	cdr3_aa	cdr3_nt
.	TRBV7-9	.	TRBJ2-7	CASSSHREWGLYEQYF	TGTGCCAGCAGCTCGCACAGGGAGTGGGGCCTCTACGAGCAGTACTTC
.	TRBV21-1	few	TRBJ2-3	CASSTPSQGGGTDTQYF	TGTGCCAGCAGCACCCCTTCCCAGGGGGGCGGTACAGATACGCAGTATTTT
.	TRBV2	.	TRBJ1-1	CASSEAGRVTEAFF	TGTGCCAGCAGTGAAGCTGGCAGGGTCACTGAAGCTTTCTTT
.	TRBV20-1	few	TRBJ1-1	CSASIQRDKEAFF	TGCAGTGCTAGCATACAGCGCGACAAAGAAGCTTTCTTT
TRBD2	TRBV5-6	.	TRBJ2-1	CASSPAGLAHTYNEQFF	TGTGCCAGCAGCCCAGCGGGACTAGCCCACACCTACAATGAGCAGTTCTTC
TRBD2	TRBV5-1	.	TRBJ2-1	CASSLRSSGGFSYNEQFF	TGCGCCAGCAGCTTGCGGTCCAGCGGGGGTTTCTCCTACAATGAGCAGTTCTTC
TRBD1	TRBV12-3/TRBV12-4	.	TRBJ1-1	CASTLSDRATEAFF	TGTGCCAGCACCCTATCGGACAGGGCCACTGAAGCTTTCTTT
.	TRBV10-3	few	TRBJ1-5	CAISGGDQPQHF	TGTGCCATCAGTGGGGGGGATCAGCCCCAGCATTTT
TRBD1	TRBV29-1	.	TRBJ2-6	CSVEDDRAPSGANVLTF	TGCAGCGTTGAAGATGACAGGGCCCCCTCTGGGGCCAACGTCCTGACTTTC
.	TRBV10-2	many	TRBJ1-5	CASLQGRNQPQHF	TGCGCCAGCTTACAGGGACGGAATCAGCCCCAGCATTTT
TRBD2	TRBV7-3	.	TRBJ2-7	CASSFSSGNEQYF	TGTGCCAGCAGCTTCTCAAGCGGGAACGAGCAGTACTTC
.	TRBV7-2	.	TRBJ2-2	CASSSWTTGELFF	TGTGCCAGCAGCTCCTGGACCACCGGGGAGCTGTTTTTT